A single sample gave rise to the 18 T cell receptor beta chains below, sequenced in a study of CD8+ T cells in alopecia areata. Treatment meaning: oral pan-JAK inhibitor, 5-10 mg twice daily. RNA, once extracted, was reverse transcribed into cDNA for use as the sequencing template. Here immunoSEQ multiplex PCR was the method, and the copy in TCRdb shows in-frame clones only, minus some. The table includes about 180,000 clones, 45% to 60% detected once. The specimen was CD8+ T cells sorted from blood, collected at approximately week 52, from a patient treated with tofacitinib. The source of these receptors is a human donor with alopecia areata.

This chain links TRBV5-6 with TRBJ2-2; the D gene is possibly TRBD2 (5 bases). The V end was cut by 4 bases, the J end by 6 bases, with 13 bases between. Germline CDR1 SGHDT, CDR2 YYEEEE. This CDR3 has 14 residues. CDR3 sequence: CASSPGLNPGELFF. In nucleotides, the CDR3 is TGTGCCAGCAGCCCCGGACTGAATCCCGGGGAGCTGTTTTTT. The variable domain in full, with the rest retrieved from reference TRBV5-6 and TRBJ2-2, is DAGVTQSPTHLIKTRGQQVTLRCSPKSGHDTVSWYQQALGQGPQFIFQYYEEEERQRGNFPDRFSGHQFPNYSSELNVNALLLGDSALYLCASSPGLNPGELFFGEGSRLTVL.

This clone was observed a few times. The chain employs TRBV29-1 and TRBJ1-1; tentative D call: TRBD1 (5 bases). Germline CDR1 reads SQVTM; CDR2 reads ANQGSEA. Deletions cut 4 bases from V and 1 base from J, with 13 bases between. This CDR3 has 14 residues. CDR3 in DNA: TGCAGCGTTGCCCTTTCAGGGACGAACACTGAAGCTTTCTTT. It translates to CSVALSGTNTEAFF.

The CDR3 nucleotides read TGTGCCAGCAGTAAGACAGCCGCTGAGCAGTTCTTC. Translated, it gives CASSKTAAEQFF. The chain is built from TRBV6-5 and TRBJ2-1, with D tentatively TRBD1 (5 bases). This CDR3 is 12 amino acids long. V was trimmed by 5 bases and J by 9 bases, leaving 11 bases between them. The germline gives CDR1 MNHEY, CDR2 SVGAGI.

The chain has TRBV27 and TRBJ2-2, with a tentative D call TRBD2 (5 bases). Germline V gene sequence: CDR1 MNHEY, CDR2 SMNVEV (reference sequence). V was trimmed by 6 bases and J by 2 bases, leaving 16 bases between them. The CDR3 length is 16 residues. The DNA of the CDR3 is TGTGCCAGCAGACTTTTCGGGGATTCAAACACCGGGGAGCTGTTTTTT. It codes for CASRLFGDSNTGELFF.

This clone was seen a few times. This rearrangement joins TRBV5-1 to TRBJ2-1; either TRBD1 or TRBD2 may supply D (5 bases each). Germline V gene sequence: CDR1 SGHRS, CDR2 YFSETQ. The CDR3 is 16 amino acids. V shed 1 base and J shed 0 bases, with 11 bases lying between them. CDR3 nucleotides: TGCGCCAGCAGCTTGTCCGGGACCCCCTCCTACAATGAGCAGTTCTTC. Residues: CASSLSGTPSYNEQFF.

The chain joins TRBV9 to TRBJ1-2; D might be TRBD1 (6 bases). The length of the CDR3 is 12 residues. Trimming shortened V by 4 bases and J by 6 bases, and 10 bases separated the two germline ends. Germline values: CDR1 SGDLS, CDR2 YYNGEE. The CDR3 bases are TGTGCCAGCAGCCCTAACAGGGATGGCTACACCTTC. Protein product: CASSPNRDGYTF.

The chain has TRBV29-1 and TRBJ2-1, with 9 nucleotides matching TRBD2. V was pared by 4 bases and J by 6 bases, with 7 bases of the junction left unmatched. The CDR3 runs 14 residues. The germline V gene has CDR1 SQVTM and CDR2 ANQGSEA. In DNA, the CDR3 is TGCAGCGTTGCAGGCGGGGGGGCGGCCAATGAGCAGTTCTTC. The encoded protein is CSVAGGGAANEQFF.

The CDR3, as DNA: TGTGCCTGGAAAACTAACTATGGCTACACCTTC. This sequence encodes CAWKTNYGYTF. This chain joins TRBV30 and TRBJ1-2; D is undetermined. Trimming stripped 4 bases from V and 0 bases from J, with 3 bases between. Germline CDR1 reads GTSNPN; CDR2 reads SVGIG (reference sequence). The CDR3 totals 11 residues.

This rearrangement joins TRBV7-2 to TRBJ1-2; 11 nucleotides match TRBD1. The V gene end was trimmed by 5 bases and the J gene end by 2 bases; junction bases not matched to a gene: 4. The V gene's germline CDR1 is SGHTA and CDR2 FQGNSA. The CDR3 runs 15 residues. CDR3 in amino acids: CASSPWTGGNYGYTF. CDR3 sequence (DNA): TGTGCCAGCAGCCCCTGGACAGGGGGCAACTATGGCTACACCTTC. The whole variable domain, filled in from reference TRBV7-2 and TRBJ1-2, reads GAGVSQSPSNKVTEKGKDVELRCDPISGHTALYWYRQSLGQGLEFLIYFQGNSAPDKSGLPSDRFSAERTGGSVSTLTIQRTQQEDSAVYLCASSPWTGGNYGYTFGSGTRLTVV.

The rearrangement links TRBV5-1 to TRBJ1-3; D is undetermined. The germline V gene has CDR1 SGHRS and CDR2 YFSETQ. Trimming took off 2 bases at V and 1 base at J, with 4 bases between the two ends. The CDR3 is made up of 13 amino acids. This CDR3 is CASSLGSGNTIYF. CDR3 nucleotides: TGCGCCAGCAGCTTAGGATCTGGAAACACCATATATTTT.

The J gene is TRBJ1-1, the V gene TRBV4-1, with unresolved D. Germline lookup yields CDR1 MGHRA and CDR2 YSYEKL. The V end was cut by 0 bases, the J end by 6 bases, with 8 bases between. The CDR3 is 13 amino acids. CDR3 residues: CASSQEAYPEAFF. CDR3 in DNA: TGCGCCAGCAGCCAAGAAGCCTACCCTGAAGCTTTCTTT.

The rearrangement links TRBV13 to TRBJ2-2; 8 nucleotides match TRBD1. The CDR3 covers 13 residues. The V gene's germline CDR1 is PRHDT and CDR2 FYEKMQ (reference sequence). Trimming at V came to 9 bases and at J to 3 bases, leaving 3 bases not matched to a gene. The CDR3 DNA reads as TGTGCCAGTGGCAGGGGGCACACCGGGGAGCTGTTTTTT. This sequence encodes CASGRGHTGELFF.

V and J are TRBV30 and TRBJ2-5, with D perhaps matching TRBD2 (5 bases). CDR1 and CDR2 from the germline V gene are GTSNPN and SVGIG (reference sequence). This CDR3 region has 13 residues. V lost 7 bases and J 2 bases, leaving 14 bases between the germline ends. The CDR3 reads CASSLDPQETQYF. DNA of the CDR3: TGTGCCTCTAGCCTAGACCCACAAGAGACCCAGTACTTC.

The CDR3 protein is CASSPGGANTGELFF. The DNA for the CDR3 is TGCGCCAGCAGCCCCGGCGGAGCTAACACCGGGGAGCTGTTTTTT. V gene TRBV5-1 combines with J gene TRBJ2-2; no reliable D call. V was cut by 4 bases and J by 2 bases, with 12 bases left in between. The germline CDR1 and CDR2 sequences are SGHRS and YFSETQ. The CDR3 contains 15 residues. Full variable domain (rest looked up from reference TRBV5-1 and TRBJ2-2): KAGVTQTPRYLIKTRGQQVTLSCSPISGHRSVSWYQQTPGQGLQFLFEYFSETQRNKGNFPGRFSGRQFSNSRSEMNVSTLELGDSALYLCASSPGGANTGELFFGEGSRLTVL.

The V and J genes are TRBV13 and TRBJ1-1; D call uncertain. Between the trimmed V and J ends, which lost 6 bases and 2 bases, there was a span of 4 bases. The CDR3 consists of 11 residues. Looked up from germline, CDR1 is PRHDT and CDR2 is FYEKMQ (reference sequence). CDR3 loop: CASRHNTEAFF. CDR3 nucleotide sequence: TGTGCCAGCAGACATAACACTGAAGCTTTCTTT.

The chain recombines TRBV7-2 with TRBJ1-2; D is possibly TRBD1 (5 bases). Germline V gives CDR1 SGHTA, CDR2 FQGNSA. The V gene lost 5 bases and the J gene lost 3 bases, with 10 bases spanning the gap. The CDR3 loop spans 13 amino acids. The CDR3 protein is CASSPGPDYGYTF. CDR3 coding DNA: TGTGCCAGCAGCCCAGGGCCGGACTATGGCTACACCTTC.

The rearrangement uses TRBV5-1 and TRBJ2-3; TRBD2 might be the D (6 bases). The CDR3 consists of 16 residues. CDR1 and CDR2 from the germline V gene are SGHRS and YFSETQ. Trimming left V 6 bases short and J 5 bases short, with 22 bases between. The CDR3 nucleotides read TGCGCCAGCACCCCGCGGGGTGAAGGGCGTGGAGATACGCAGTATTTT. Translation gives CASTPRGEGRGDTQYF.

This sequence joins TRBV7-9 and TRBJ1-5, with D uncertain. CDR3 size: 13 residues. Trimming took off 2 bases at V and 5 bases at J, with 7 bases between the two ends. Germline assignment: CDR1 SEHNR and CDR2 FQNEAQ (reference sequence). Written as DNA, the CDR3 is TGTGCCAGCAGCTTAAGTCCTGATCAGCCCCAGCATTTT. As protein: CASSLSPDQPQHF.